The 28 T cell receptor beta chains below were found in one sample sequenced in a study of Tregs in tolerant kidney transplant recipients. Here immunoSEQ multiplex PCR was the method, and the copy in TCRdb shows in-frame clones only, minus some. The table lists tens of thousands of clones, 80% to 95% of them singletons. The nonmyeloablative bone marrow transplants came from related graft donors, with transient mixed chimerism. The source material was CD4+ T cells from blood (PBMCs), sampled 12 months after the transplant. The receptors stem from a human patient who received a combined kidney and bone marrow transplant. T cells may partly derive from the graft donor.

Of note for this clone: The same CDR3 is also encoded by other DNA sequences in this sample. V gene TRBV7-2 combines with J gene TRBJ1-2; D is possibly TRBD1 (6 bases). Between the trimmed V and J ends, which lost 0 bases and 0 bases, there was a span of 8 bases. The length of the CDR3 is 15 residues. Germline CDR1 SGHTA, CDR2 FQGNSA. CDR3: CASSLAGGTNYGYTF. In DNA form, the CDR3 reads TGTGCCAGCAGCTTAGCAGGGGGAACTAACTATGGCTACACCTTC.

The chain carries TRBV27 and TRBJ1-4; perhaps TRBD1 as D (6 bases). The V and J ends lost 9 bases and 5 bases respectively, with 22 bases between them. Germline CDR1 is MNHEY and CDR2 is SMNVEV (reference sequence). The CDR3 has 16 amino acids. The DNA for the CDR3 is TGTGCCAGACCCTATTACCCCAGGGGTGGCAATGAAAAACTGTTTTTT. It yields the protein CARPYYPRGGNEKLFF.

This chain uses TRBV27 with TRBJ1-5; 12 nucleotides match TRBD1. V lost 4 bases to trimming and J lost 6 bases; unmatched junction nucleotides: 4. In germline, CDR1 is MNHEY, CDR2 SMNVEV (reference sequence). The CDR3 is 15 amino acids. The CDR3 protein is CASSSGTGGRQPQHF. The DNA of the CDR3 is TGTGCCAGCAGTTCCGGGACAGGGGGCCGTCAGCCCCAGCATTTT.

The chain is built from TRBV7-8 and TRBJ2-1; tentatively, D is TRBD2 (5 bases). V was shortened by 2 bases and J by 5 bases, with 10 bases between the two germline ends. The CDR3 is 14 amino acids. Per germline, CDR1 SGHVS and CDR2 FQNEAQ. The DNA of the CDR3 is TGTGCCAGCAGCTTACGACTAAGAAACAATGAGCAGTTCTTC. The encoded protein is CASSLRLRNNEQFF.

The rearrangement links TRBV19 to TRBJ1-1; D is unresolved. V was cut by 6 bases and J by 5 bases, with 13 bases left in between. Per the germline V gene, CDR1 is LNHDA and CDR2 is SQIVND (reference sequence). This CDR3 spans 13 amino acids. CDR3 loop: CASSTERLTEAFF. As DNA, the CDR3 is TGTGCCAGTAGCACCGAACGCCTAACTGAAGCTTTCTTT.

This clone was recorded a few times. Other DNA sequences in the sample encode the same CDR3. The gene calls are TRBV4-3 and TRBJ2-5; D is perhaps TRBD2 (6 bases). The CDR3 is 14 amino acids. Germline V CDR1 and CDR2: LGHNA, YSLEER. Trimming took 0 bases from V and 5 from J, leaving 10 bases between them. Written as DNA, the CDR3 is TGCGCCAGCAGCCAAGACACTAGCCGCGAGACCCAGTACTTC. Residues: CASSQDTSRETQYF.

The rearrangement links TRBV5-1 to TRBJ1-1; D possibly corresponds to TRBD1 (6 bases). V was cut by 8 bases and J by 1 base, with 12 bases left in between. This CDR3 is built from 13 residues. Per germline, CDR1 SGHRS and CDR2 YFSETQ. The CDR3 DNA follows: TGCGCCAGTAAAAGGACAGAGAACACTGAAGCTTTCTTT. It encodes CASKRTENTEAFF.

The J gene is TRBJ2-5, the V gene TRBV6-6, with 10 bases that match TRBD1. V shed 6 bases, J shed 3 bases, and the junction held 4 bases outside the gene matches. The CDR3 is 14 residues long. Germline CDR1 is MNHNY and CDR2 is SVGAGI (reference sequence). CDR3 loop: CASRSGTGEETQYF. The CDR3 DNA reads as TGTGCCAGCAGATCCGGGACAGGGGAAGAGACCCAGTACTTC.

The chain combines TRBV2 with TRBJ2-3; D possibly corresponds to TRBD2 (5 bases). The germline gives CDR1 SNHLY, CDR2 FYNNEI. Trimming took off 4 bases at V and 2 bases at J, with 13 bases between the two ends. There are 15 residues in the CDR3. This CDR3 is CASSGKRTVTDTQYF. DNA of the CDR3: TGTGCCAGCAGTGGCAAGCGGACGGTCACAGATACGCAGTATTTT.

CDR3 in DNA: TGTGCCTGGACATCATCAGCTAACTATGGCTACACCTTC. Its translation is CAWTSSANYGYTF. This chain connects TRBV30 to TRBJ1-2; D remains unclear. This CDR3 spans 13 amino acids. Germline V lookup: CDR1 GTSNPN, CDR2 SVGIG (reference sequence). V gave up 4 bases and J gave up 0 bases, with 9 bases separating them.

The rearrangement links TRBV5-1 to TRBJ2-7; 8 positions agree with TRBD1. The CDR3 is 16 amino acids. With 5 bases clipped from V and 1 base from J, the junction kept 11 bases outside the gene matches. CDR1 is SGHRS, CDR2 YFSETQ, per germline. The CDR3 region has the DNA TGCGCCAGCAGAGACGAAAGGACAGGGATATCCTACGAGCAGTACTTC. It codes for CASRDERTGISYEQYF.

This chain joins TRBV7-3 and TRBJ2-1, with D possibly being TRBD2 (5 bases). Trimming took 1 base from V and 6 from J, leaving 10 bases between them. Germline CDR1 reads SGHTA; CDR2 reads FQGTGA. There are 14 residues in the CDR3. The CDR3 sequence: CASSLIVGSNEQFF. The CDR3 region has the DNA TGTGCCAGCAGCTTAATAGTAGGGAGCAATGAGCAGTTCTTC.

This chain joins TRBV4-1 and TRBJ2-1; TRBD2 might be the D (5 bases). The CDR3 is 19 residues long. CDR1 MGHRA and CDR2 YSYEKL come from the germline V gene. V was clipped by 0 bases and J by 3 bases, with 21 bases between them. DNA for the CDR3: TGCGCCAGCAGCCAAGACGGGGTTATTTTTGAAGGGATCTACAATGAGCAGTTCTTC. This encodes CASSQDGVIFEGIYNEQFF.

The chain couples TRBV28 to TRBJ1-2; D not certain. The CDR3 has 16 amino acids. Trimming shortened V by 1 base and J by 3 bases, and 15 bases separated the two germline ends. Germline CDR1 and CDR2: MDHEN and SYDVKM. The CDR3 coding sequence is TGTGCCAGCAGTTTATTGGGGAGGGTCTGGGACTATGGCTACACCTTC. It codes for CASSLLGRVWDYGYTF.

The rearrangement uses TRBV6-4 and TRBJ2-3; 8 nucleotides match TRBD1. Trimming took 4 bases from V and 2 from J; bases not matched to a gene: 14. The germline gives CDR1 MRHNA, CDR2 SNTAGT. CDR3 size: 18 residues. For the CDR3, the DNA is TGTGCCAGCAGTGTAATAAGATCGACAGGGGCCTACACAGATACGCAGTATTTT. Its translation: CASSVIRSTGAYTDTQYF.

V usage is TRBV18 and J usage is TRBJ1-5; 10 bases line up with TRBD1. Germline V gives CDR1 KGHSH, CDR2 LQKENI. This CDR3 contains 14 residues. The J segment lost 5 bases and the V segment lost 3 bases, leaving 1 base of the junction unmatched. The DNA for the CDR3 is TGTGCCAGCTCACCGGGGACAGGGGATCAGCCCCAGCATTTT. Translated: CASSPGTGDQPQHF. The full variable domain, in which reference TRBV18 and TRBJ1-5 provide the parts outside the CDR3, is NAGVMQNPRHLVRRRGQEARLRCSPMKGHSHVYWYRQLPEEGLKFMVYLQKENIIDESGMPKERFSAEFPKEGPSILRIQQVVRGDSAAYFCASSPGTGDQPQHFGDGTRLSIL.

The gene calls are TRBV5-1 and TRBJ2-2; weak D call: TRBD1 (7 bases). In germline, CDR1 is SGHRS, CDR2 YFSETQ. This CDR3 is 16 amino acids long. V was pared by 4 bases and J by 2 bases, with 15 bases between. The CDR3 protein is CASSQQQGTNTGELFF. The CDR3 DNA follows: TGCGCCAGCAGCCAACAACAGGGGACTAACACCGGGGAGCTGTTTTTT.

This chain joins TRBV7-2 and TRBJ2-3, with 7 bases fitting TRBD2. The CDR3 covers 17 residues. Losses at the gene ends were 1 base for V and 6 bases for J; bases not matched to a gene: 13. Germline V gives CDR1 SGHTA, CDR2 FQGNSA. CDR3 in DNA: TGTGCCAGCAGCTTAGTCGGCGGTGGGCAGGGAGGGGATACGCAGTATTTT. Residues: CASSLVGGGQGGDTQYF. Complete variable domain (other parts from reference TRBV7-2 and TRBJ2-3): GAGVSQSPSNKVTEKGKDVELRCDPISGHTALYWYRQSLGQGLEFLIYFQGNSAPDKSGLPSDRFSAERTGGSVSTLTIQRTQQEDSAVYLCASSLVGGGQGGDTQYFGPGTRLTVL.

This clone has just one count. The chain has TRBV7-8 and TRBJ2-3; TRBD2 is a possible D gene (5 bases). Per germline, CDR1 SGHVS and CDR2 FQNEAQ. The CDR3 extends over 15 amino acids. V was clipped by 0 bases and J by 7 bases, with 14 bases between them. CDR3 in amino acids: CASSLAIPRVYTQYF. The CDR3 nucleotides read TGTGCCAGCAGCTTAGCGATCCCGAGGGTGTATACGCAGTATTTT.

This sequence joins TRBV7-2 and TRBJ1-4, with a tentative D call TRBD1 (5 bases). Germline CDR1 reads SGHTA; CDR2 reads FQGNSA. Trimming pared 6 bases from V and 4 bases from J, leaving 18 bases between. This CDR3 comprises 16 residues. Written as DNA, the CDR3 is TGTGCCAGCAGTCCTACCGGGGGGTGGGGTAATGAAAAACTGTTTTTT. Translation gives CASSPTGGWGNEKLFF. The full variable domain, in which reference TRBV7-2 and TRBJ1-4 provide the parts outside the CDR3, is GAGVSQSPSNKVTEKGKDVELRCDPISGHTALYWYRQSLGQGLEFLIYFQGNSAPDKSGLPSDRFSAERTGGSVSTLTIQRTQQEDSAVYLCASSPTGGWGNEKLFFGSGTQLSVL.

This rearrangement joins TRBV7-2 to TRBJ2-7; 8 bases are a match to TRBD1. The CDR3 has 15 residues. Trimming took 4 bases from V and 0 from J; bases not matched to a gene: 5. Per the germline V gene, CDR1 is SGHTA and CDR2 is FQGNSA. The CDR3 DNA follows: TGTGCCAGCAGCTCGATAGGACAGGGCTCCTACGAGCAGTACTTC. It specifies CASSSIGQGSYEQYF.

The CDR3: CASSLSNRGPNTEAFF. DNA of the CDR3: TGTGCCAGCAGCTTGTCAAACAGGGGGCCGAACACTGAAGCTTTCTTT. The chain joins TRBV5-4 to TRBJ1-1, with 9 bases fitting TRBD1. This CDR3 region has 16 residues. V lost 1 base, J lost 1 base, and 5 bases stayed unmatched. Germline-derived CDR1 and CDR2 are SGHNT and YYREEE (reference sequence).

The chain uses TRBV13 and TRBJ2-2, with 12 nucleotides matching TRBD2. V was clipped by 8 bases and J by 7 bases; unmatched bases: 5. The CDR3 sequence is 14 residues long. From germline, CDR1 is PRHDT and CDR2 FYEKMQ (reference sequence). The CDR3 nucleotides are TGTGCCAGCCGACTAGCGGGAGCCGTCGGGGAGCTGTTTTTT. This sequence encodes CASRLAGAVGELFF.

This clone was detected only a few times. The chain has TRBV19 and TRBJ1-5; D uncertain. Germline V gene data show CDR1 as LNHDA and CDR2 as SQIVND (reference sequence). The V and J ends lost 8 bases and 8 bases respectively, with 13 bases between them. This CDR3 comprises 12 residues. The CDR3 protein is CASGWSEKPQHF. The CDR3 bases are TGTGCCAGTGGCTGGAGCGAAAAGCCCCAGCATTTT.

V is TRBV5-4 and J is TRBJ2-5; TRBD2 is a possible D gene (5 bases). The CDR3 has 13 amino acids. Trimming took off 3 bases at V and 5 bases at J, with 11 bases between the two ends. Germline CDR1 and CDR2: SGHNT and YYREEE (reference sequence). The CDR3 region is CASSSREWETQYF. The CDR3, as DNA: TGTGCCAGCAGCTCCCGGGAATGGGAGACCCAGTACTTC.

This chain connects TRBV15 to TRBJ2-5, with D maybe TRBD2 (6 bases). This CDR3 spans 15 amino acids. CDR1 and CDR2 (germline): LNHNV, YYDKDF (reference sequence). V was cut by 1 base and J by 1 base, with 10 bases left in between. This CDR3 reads CATSRGVGGQETQYF. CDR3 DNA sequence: TGTGCCACCAGCAGAGGAGTGGGGGGCCAAGAGACCCAGTACTTC.

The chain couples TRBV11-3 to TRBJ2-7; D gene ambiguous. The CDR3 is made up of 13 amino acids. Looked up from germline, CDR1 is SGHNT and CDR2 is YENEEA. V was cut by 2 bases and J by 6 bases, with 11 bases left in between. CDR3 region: CASSLNSRVEQYF. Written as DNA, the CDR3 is TGTGCCAGCAGCTTAAACTCCCGGGTCGAGCAGTACTTC.

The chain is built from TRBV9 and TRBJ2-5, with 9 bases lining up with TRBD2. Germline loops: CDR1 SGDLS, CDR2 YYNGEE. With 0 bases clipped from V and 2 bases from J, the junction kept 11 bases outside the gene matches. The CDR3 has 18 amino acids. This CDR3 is CASSVATSTSGPQETQYF. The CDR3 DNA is TGTGCCAGCAGCGTAGCCACTTCGACTAGCGGACCTCAAGAGACCCAGTACTTC. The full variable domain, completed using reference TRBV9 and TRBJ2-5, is DSGVTQTPKHLITATGQRVTLRCSPRSGDLSVYWYQQSLDQGLQFLIQYYNGEERAKGNILERFSAQQFPDLHSELNLSSLELGDSALYFCASSVATSTSGPQETQYFGPGTRLLVL.